This T cell receptor beta chain is drawn from a study of blood T cell repertoires in COVID-19. Study-wide context: Acute and convalescent COVID-19 specimens originated in the United States, Italy and Spain. Sources were T cells, B-cell-depleted T cells, or PBMCs; the material itself was cDNA or gDNA.

V shed 8 bases, J shed 0 bases, and the junction held 5 bases outside the gene matches. The CDR3 sequence is 15 residues long. Germline V CDR1 and CDR2: MNHEY, SVGAGI. The table came from immunoSEQ multiplex PCR; TCRdb's copy has only in-frame clones and leaves some out. Here the sample spans some 200,000 clones, roughly 80% being singletons. Specimen: peripheral blood. This TCR was recovered from a woman between 70 and 85 years old with acute or convalescent COVID-19. The chain employs TRBV6-5 and TRBJ2-4, with 9 bases that match TRBD2. The CDR3 sequence: CASGSSGGAKNIQYF. The CDR3 DNA reads TGTGCCAGCGGGAGTAGCGGGGGAGCCAAAAACATTCAGTACTTC.